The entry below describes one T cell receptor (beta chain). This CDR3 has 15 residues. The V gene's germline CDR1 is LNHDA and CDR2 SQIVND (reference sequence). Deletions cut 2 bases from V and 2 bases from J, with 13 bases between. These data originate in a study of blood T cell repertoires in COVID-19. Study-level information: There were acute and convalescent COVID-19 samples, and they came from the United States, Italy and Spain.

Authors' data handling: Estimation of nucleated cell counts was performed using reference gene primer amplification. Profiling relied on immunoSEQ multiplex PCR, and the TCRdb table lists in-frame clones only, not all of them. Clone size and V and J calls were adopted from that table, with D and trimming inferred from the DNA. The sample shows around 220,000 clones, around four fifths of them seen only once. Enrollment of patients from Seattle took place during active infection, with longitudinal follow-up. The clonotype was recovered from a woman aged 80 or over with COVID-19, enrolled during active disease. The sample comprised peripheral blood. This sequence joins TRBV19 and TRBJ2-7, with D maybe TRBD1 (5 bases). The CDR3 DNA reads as TGTGCCAGTAGTATATCCCCCACAGGACCCTACGAGCAGTACTTC. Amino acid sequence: CASSISPTGPYEQYF.